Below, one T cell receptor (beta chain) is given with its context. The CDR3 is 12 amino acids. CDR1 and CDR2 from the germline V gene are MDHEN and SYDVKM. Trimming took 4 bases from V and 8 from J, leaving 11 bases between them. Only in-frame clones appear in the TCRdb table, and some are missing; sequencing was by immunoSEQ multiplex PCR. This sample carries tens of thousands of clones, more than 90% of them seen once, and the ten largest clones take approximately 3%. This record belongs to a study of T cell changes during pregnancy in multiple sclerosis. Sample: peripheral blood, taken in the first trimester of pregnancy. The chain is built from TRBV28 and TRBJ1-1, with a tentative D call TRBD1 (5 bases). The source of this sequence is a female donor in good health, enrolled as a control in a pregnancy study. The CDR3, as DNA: TGTGCCAGCAGTTGGGGGGACCGAGAAGCTTTCTTT. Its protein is CASSWGDREAFF.